Listed below are T cell receptor beta chains from one sample, sequenced in a study of T cells after yellow fever vaccination. TCRdb re-called the 5' RACE reads through MiXCR, storing one row per CDR3 protein. The table lists 150,000 to 200,000 distinct CDR3 sequences, around 10% of them singletons. The sample consisted of CD8+ T cells sorted from PBMCs, taken 15 days after the yellow fever booster vaccination. These receptors came from a young man who received the YFV17D yellow fever vaccine. The CDR3 runs from the conserved cysteine through the conserved F or W. The order of the fields is clone size, D gene, V gene, J gene, CDR3 length, CDR3 DNA, CDR3 protein. The D gene is left open where the match is weak. The size entry is marked missing in some rows and otherwise reads once, few, many or a size class.

abundance: few; d_gene: TRBD1; v_gene: TRBV10-3; j_gene: TRBJ2-3; len: 16; CDR3nt: TGTGCCATCAAGGACCCCCGGGACAGGGGTGGAGATACGCAGTATTTT; CDR3aa: CAIKDPRDRGGDTQYF
abundance: few; d_gene: .; v_gene: TRBV7-9; j_gene: TRBJ1-1; len: 16; CDR3nt: TGTGCCAGCAGCGGTCCAGAAGACCCACTGGACGGTGAAGCTTTCTTT; CDR3aa: CASSGPEDPLDGEAFF
abundance: many; d_gene: TRBD2; v_gene: TRBV7-9; j_gene: TRBJ2-1; len: 17; CDR3nt: TGTGCCAGCAGCTTACCCGAGTCACTGCGGGGGGATTATGAGCAGTTCTTC; CDR3aa: CASSLPESLRGDYEQFF
abundance: few; d_gene: TRBD1; v_gene: TRBV7-9; j_gene: TRBJ2-5; len: 16; CDR3nt: TGTGCCAGCAGCGCCGGGGGACAGGTCCGTCAAGAGACCCAGTACTTC; CDR3aa: CASSAGGQVRQETQYF
abundance: many; d_gene: .; v_gene: TRBV29-1; j_gene: TRBJ2-6; len: 13; CDR3nt: TGCAGCGTGGCTCTCTCTGGGGCCAACGTCCTGACTTTC; CDR3aa: CSVALSGANVLTF
abundance: .; d_gene: TRBD1; v_gene: TRBV11-2; j_gene: TRBJ2-7; len: 13; CDR3nt: TGTGCCAGCAGCCCGACAGGGGGCGACGAGCAGTACTTC; CDR3aa: CASSPTGGDEQYF
abundance: .; d_gene: .; v_gene: TRBV5-4; j_gene: TRBJ2-2; len: 15; CDR3nt: TGTGCCAGCAGCTTGCTTCTGGGGAGCTCCGGGGAGCTGTTTTTT; CDR3aa: CASSLLLGSSGELFF
abundance: .; d_gene: .; v_gene: TRBV12-3/TRBV12-4; j_gene: TRBJ2-1; len: 15; CDR3nt: TGTGCCAGCAGTTTGGCAGGGCCGGAGTACAATGAGCAGTTCTTC; CDR3aa: CASSLAGPEYNEQFF
abundance: .; d_gene: .; v_gene: TRBV30; j_gene: TRBJ2-1; len: 14; CDR3nt: TGTGCCTGGAATCCTGGGGGGCCTCTCAATGAGCAGTTCTTC; CDR3aa: CAWNPGGPLNEQFF
abundance: .; d_gene: .; v_gene: TRBV7-8; j_gene: TRBJ1-2; len: 14; CDR3nt: TGTGCCAGCAGCTTAGGGGGTGCGCCCTATGGCTACACCTTC; CDR3aa: CASSLGGAPYGYTF
abundance: few; d_gene: .; v_gene: TRBV20-1; j_gene: TRBJ2-7; len: 13; CDR3nt: TGCAGTGCTAGAGATCACAGGGCCTACGAGCAGTACTTC; CDR3aa: CSARDHRAYEQYF
abundance: many; d_gene: .; v_gene: TRBV29-1; j_gene: TRBJ2-3; len: 13; CDR3nt: TGCAGCGTTGAAGGTGATAGCACAGATACGCAGTATTTT; CDR3aa: CSVEGDSTDTQYF
abundance: few; d_gene: .; v_gene: TRBV4-3; j_gene: TRBJ1-2; len: 13; CDR3nt: TGCGCCAGCAGCCTTCTAGGGTTCTATGGCTACACCTTC; CDR3aa: CASSLLGFYGYTF
abundance: few; d_gene: .; v_gene: TRBV19; j_gene: TRBJ2-7; len: 14; CDR3nt: TGTGCCAGTAGTTTCGGGGCGAAAAGAAACGAGCAGTACTTC; CDR3aa: CASSFGAKRNEQYF
abundance: .; d_gene: .; v_gene: TRBV20-1; j_gene: TRBJ1-1; len: 11; CDR3nt: TGCAGTGCCCATCCCCTTACTGAAGCTTTCTTT; CDR3aa: CSAHPLTEAFF
abundance: .; d_gene: .; v_gene: TRBV27; j_gene: TRBJ2-2; len: 14; CDR3nt: TGTGCCAGCAGGATGTTTAATTCCGGTGGGGAGCTGTTTTTT; CDR3aa: CASRMFNSGGELFF
abundance: .; d_gene: TRBD1; v_gene: TRBV15; j_gene: TRBJ2-3; len: 17; CDR3nt: TGTGCCACCAGCAGAGAACAGGGGGCTATTATGGCAGATACGCAGTATTTT; CDR3aa: CATSREQGAIMADTQYF
abundance: few; d_gene: .; v_gene: TRBV7-9; j_gene: TRBJ2-3; len: 15; CDR3nt: TGTGCCAGCAGCTTGGGGGTGTGGGACACAGATACGCAGTATTTT; CDR3aa: CASSLGVWDTDTQYF
abundance: few; d_gene: .; v_gene: TRBV7-9; j_gene: TRBJ2-3; len: 12; CDR3nt: TGTGCCAGCAGCTTATTCGGAGATACGCAGTATTTT; CDR3aa: CASSLFGDTQYF
abundance: few; d_gene: .; v_gene: TRBV3-1; j_gene: TRBJ2-4; len: 14; CDR3nt: TGTGCCAGCAGCCAAGAGTTAGGGGGTTACATTCAGTACTTC; CDR3aa: CASSQELGGYIQYF
abundance: .; d_gene: .; v_gene: TRBV7-4; j_gene: TRBJ2-6; len: 20; CDR3nt: TGTGCCAGCAGCCTACCCGGGACGGCCGGTGCCCCCTCTGGGGCCAACGTCCTGACTTTC; CDR3aa: CASSLPGTAGAPSGANVLTF
abundance: many; d_gene: .; v_gene: TRBV4-3; j_gene: TRBJ2-3; len: 15; CDR3nt: TGCGCCAGCAGCCAATCGGACACAAGCACAGATACGCAGTATTTT; CDR3aa: CASSQSDTSTDTQYF